These T cell receptor beta chains were read from a single sample in a study of control samples from healthy donors and cancer patients. Method: immunoSEQ multiplex PCR; TCRdb's copy keeps in-frame clones and lacks some. The table lists around 150,000 clones, around 94% of them singletons. The material sequenced was PBMCs. These receptors all stem from a man aged 60-69 years with colorectal cancer. CDR3s include the opening cysteine and the closing phenylalanine or tryptophan. D genes are given only for firm matches. Rows may omit the clone size; those that give it use once, few, many or a size class.

D gene: TRBD1; V gene: TRBV5-1; clone size: NA; J gene: TRBJ1-2; CDR3 DNA: TGCGCCAGCAGCTTGGAAGGGACAGCTATTATGGGGCCTTATGGCTACACCTTC; CDR3 protein: CASSLEGTAIMGPYGYTF
D gene: NA; V gene: TRBV10-3; clone size: NA; J gene: TRBJ2-7; CDR3 DNA: TGTGCCATCAGTGAGTCAGTTGGGGCCGGACTAGAGCAGTACTTC; CDR3 protein: CAISESVGAGLEQYF
D gene: NA; V gene: TRBV6-2/TRBV6-3; clone size: NA; J gene: TRBJ1-4; CDR3 DNA: TGTGCCAGCGGCCGGACAATTCCTAATGAAAAACTGTTTTTT; CDR3 protein: CASGRTIPNEKLFF
D gene: NA; V gene: TRBV7-9; clone size: once; J gene: TRBJ1-1; CDR3 DNA: TGTGCCAGCAGCTTGTACCAGAGGGGCACTGAAGCTTTCTTT; CDR3 protein: CASSLYQRGTEAFF
D gene: NA; V gene: TRBV7-2; clone size: once; J gene: TRBJ2-7; CDR3 DNA: TGTGCCAGCAGCTCCCGGACGGCATACGAGCAGTACTTC; CDR3 protein: CASSSRTAYEQYF
D gene: NA; V gene: TRBV10-2; clone size: NA; J gene: TRBJ2-3; CDR3 DNA: TGCGCCAGCAGGGGGACTCCCACTAGCACAGATACGCAGTATTTT; CDR3 protein: CASRGTPTSTDTQYF
D gene: NA; V gene: TRBV3-1/TRBV3-2; clone size: NA; J gene: TRBJ2-1; CDR3 DNA: TGTGCCAGCAGCCAAATGACAGAATCATACAATGAGCAGTTCTTC; CDR3 protein: CASSQMTESYNEQFF
D gene: NA; V gene: TRBV11-2; clone size: NA; J gene: TRBJ2-7; CDR3 DNA: TGTGCCAGCAGCTTAGGCGGGGCCTTCTACGAGCAGTACTTC; CDR3 protein: CASSLGGAFYEQYF
D gene: NA; V gene: TRBV5-1; clone size: NA; J gene: TRBJ1-4; CDR3 DNA: TGCGCCAGCAGCGACGGCATTAGTGAAAAACTGTTTTTT; CDR3 protein: CASSDGISEKLFF
D gene: NA; V gene: TRBV18; clone size: NA; J gene: TRBJ2-7; CDR3 DNA: TGTGCCAGCTCACCTGGGGGCCCAATACTTTACGAGCAGTACTTC; CDR3 protein: CASSPGGPILYEQYF
D gene: NA; V gene: TRBV29-1; clone size: NA; J gene: TRBJ1-1; CDR3 DNA: TGCAGCGCGCGGGGACGGTGGAACACTGAAGCTTTCTTT; CDR3 protein: CSARGRWNTEAFF
D gene: TRBD1; V gene: TRBV30; clone size: NA; J gene: TRBJ1-2; CDR3 DNA: TGTGCCTGGAGAGGACAGGCCCTCCATGGCTACACCTTC; CDR3 protein: CAWRGQALHGYTF
D gene: TRBD1; V gene: TRBV27; clone size: NA; J gene: TRBJ2-5; CDR3 DNA: TGTGCCAGCAGTTCGGGACAGGGTAGAGAGACCCAGTACTTC; CDR3 protein: CASSSGQGRETQYF
D gene: NA; V gene: TRBV5-6; clone size: NA; J gene: TRBJ1-2; CDR3 DNA: TGTGCCAGCAGCTTCCAGGGCCTGAACTATGGCTACACCTTC; CDR3 protein: CASSFQGLNYGYTF
D gene: NA; V gene: TRBV11-3; clone size: NA; J gene: TRBJ2-7; CDR3 DNA: TGTGCCAGCAGCCCGTCGACAGGCGGATCTTCCTACGAGCAGTACTTC; CDR3 protein: CASSPSTGGSSYEQYF
D gene: TRBD2; V gene: TRBV28; clone size: NA; J gene: TRBJ2-2; CDR3 DNA: TGTGCCAGCAGTAGCGGGGGAAACACCGGGGAGCTGTTTTTT; CDR3 protein: CASSSGGNTGELFF
D gene: NA; V gene: TRBV20-1; clone size: once; J gene: TRBJ1-6; CDR3 DNA: TGCAGTGCTAGTATGTCAGGGAGGAATTCACCCCTCCACTTT; CDR3 protein: CSASMSGRNSPLHF
D gene: NA; V gene: TRBV4-1; clone size: NA; J gene: TRBJ1-5; CDR3 DNA: TGCGCCAGCAGCCAACTACTGGTCCAGCCCCAGCATTTT; CDR3 protein: CASSQLLVQPQHF
D gene: NA; V gene: TRBV7-8; clone size: NA; J gene: TRBJ1-5; CDR3 DNA: TGTGCCAGCAGCGCGGGTGAGGGGCGTCAGCCCCAGCATTTT; CDR3 protein: CASSAGEGRQPQHF
D gene: NA; V gene: TRBV10-3; clone size: NA; J gene: TRBJ2-3; CDR3 DNA: TGTGCCATCAGAGGCCGTGGGGATACAGATACGCAGTATTTT; CDR3 protein: CAIRGRGDTDTQYF
D gene: NA; V gene: TRBV6-5; clone size: NA; J gene: TRBJ2-3; CDR3 DNA: TGTGCCAGCAGTTACCTCCAAAGGGGGGAGCAGTATTTT; CDR3 protein: CASSYLQRGEQYF
D gene: NA; V gene: TRBV19; clone size: NA; J gene: TRBJ1-2; CDR3 DNA: TGTGCCAGTAGTCCGGGCCCTGGGCAGGAGGGCTACACCTTC; CDR3 protein: CASSPGPGQEGYTF
D gene: TRBD1; V gene: TRBV7-9; clone size: NA; J gene: TRBJ2-3; CDR3 DNA: TGTGCCAGCAGCCCCCGGGACAGGGGGCATGTTACGCAGTATTTT; CDR3 protein: CASSPRDRGHVTQYF
D gene: TRBD2; V gene: TRBV27; clone size: NA; J gene: TRBJ2-1; CDR3 DNA: TGTGCCAGCAGTAAGCGCGGGGGGGAATATGAGCAGTTCTTC; CDR3 protein: CASSKRGGEYEQFF
D gene: NA; V gene: TRBV5-6; clone size: NA; J gene: TRBJ1-2; CDR3 DNA: TGTGCCAGCAGCTTGTTAGGGATAGAGGCTGGCTACACCTTC; CDR3 protein: CASSLLGIEAGYTF
D gene: TRBD1; V gene: TRBV5-4; clone size: NA; J gene: TRBJ2-3; CDR3 DNA: TGTGCCAGCAGCTTGGCCGTGGGGACAGTCACAGATACGCAGTATTTT; CDR3 protein: CASSLAVGTVTDTQYF
D gene: TRBD1; V gene: TRBV24-1; clone size: NA; J gene: TRBJ1-5; CDR3 DNA: TGTGCCACCCTCCCTCAGGGGGGCAATAGGGGCCATCAGCCCCAGCATTTT; CDR3 protein: CATLPQGGNRGHQPQHF
D gene: NA; V gene: TRBV19; clone size: NA; J gene: TRBJ2-3; CDR3 DNA: TGTGCCAGTAGTATTGAATGGCCTAGCACAGATACGCAGTATTTT; CDR3 protein: CASSIEWPSTDTQYF
D gene: NA; V gene: TRBV5-5; clone size: NA; J gene: TRBJ2-1; CDR3 DNA: TGTGCCAGCAGCTTGCTCCTAGCTAGCTCCTACAATGAGCAGTTCTTC; CDR3 protein: CASSLLLASSYNEQFF
D gene: TRBD1; V gene: TRBV24-1; clone size: NA; J gene: TRBJ1-1; CDR3 DNA: TGTGCCACTCGTGGACAGGGGGACACTGAAGCTTTCTTT; CDR3 protein: CATRGQGDTEAFF
D gene: TRBD1; V gene: TRBV19; clone size: NA; J gene: TRBJ1-2; CDR3 DNA: TGTGCCAGTAGTGACAGGGGTAACTATGGCTACACCTTC; CDR3 protein: CASSDRGNYGYTF
D gene: NA; V gene: TRBV5-8; clone size: NA; J gene: TRBJ1-5; CDR3 DNA: TGTGCCAGCAGCTTGGACGGAGGGGGCAATCAGCCCCAGCATTTT; CDR3 protein: CASSLDGGGNQPQHF
D gene: NA; V gene: TRBV7-9; clone size: NA; J gene: TRBJ1-2; CDR3 DNA: TGTGCCAGCAGATACAATGAGCCGGGCCCCTTTGGCTACACCTTC; CDR3 protein: CASRYNEPGPFGYTF
D gene: NA; V gene: TRBV19; clone size: NA; J gene: TRBJ1-1; CDR3 DNA: TGTGCCAGTAGTATAGCACTGGTTATGAACACTGAAGCTTTCTTT; CDR3 protein: CASSIALVMNTEAFF
D gene: NA; V gene: TRBV10-3; clone size: NA; J gene: TRBJ1-1; CDR3 DNA: TGTGCCATCAAGATCCCAGGCAACACTGAAGCTTTCTTT; CDR3 protein: CAIKIPGNTEAFF
D gene: NA; V gene: TRBV19; clone size: NA; J gene: TRBJ1-2; CDR3 DNA: TGTGCCACCTCCTCGACGGACTATGGCTACACCTTC; CDR3 protein: CATSSTDYGYTF
D gene: TRBD2; V gene: TRBV5-1; clone size: NA; J gene: TRBJ2-3; CDR3 DNA: TGCGCCAGCAGCTTGATATTGGGGGGGAGCACAGATACGCAGTATTTT; CDR3 protein: CASSLILGGSTDTQYF
D gene: NA; V gene: TRBV3-1/TRBV3-2; clone size: NA; J gene: TRBJ2-6; CDR3 DNA: TGTGCCAGCAGCCAGCGTACGGGTGGGGCCAACGTCCTGACTTTC; CDR3 protein: CASSQRTGGANVLTF
D gene: NA; V gene: TRBV7-6; clone size: NA; J gene: TRBJ1-5; CDR3 DNA: TGTGCCAGCAGCTTATACGCGGGGTTGAATCAGCCCCAGCATTTT; CDR3 protein: CASSLYAGLNQPQHF
D gene: NA; V gene: TRBV18; clone size: once; J gene: TRBJ2-3; CDR3 DNA: TGTGCCAGCTCACTAGATAGCACAGATACGCAGTATTTT; CDR3 protein: CASSLDSTDTQYF
D gene: TRBD1; V gene: TRBV19; clone size: NA; J gene: TRBJ1-3; CDR3 DNA: TGTGCCAGTAGTCAGGACAGGCTCTCTGGAAACACCATATATTTT; CDR3 protein: CASSQDRLSGNTIYF
D gene: TRBD1; V gene: TRBV5-1; clone size: NA; J gene: TRBJ2-3; CDR3 DNA: TGCGCCAGCAGCTGGCGGGGACAGGTAGATACGCAGTATTTT; CDR3 protein: CASSWRGQVDTQYF
D gene: TRBD2; V gene: TRBV5-6; clone size: NA; J gene: TRBJ2-3; CDR3 DNA: TGTGCCAGCAGCTTACGCGGGGGGGCCGTGTTCGGCACAGATACGCAGTATTTT; CDR3 protein: CASSLRGGAVFGTDTQYF
D gene: NA; V gene: TRBV3-1/TRBV3-2; clone size: NA; J gene: TRBJ2-3; CDR3 DNA: TGTGCCAGCAGCCAAGGGCGGGGAGATACGCAGTATTTT; CDR3 protein: CASSQGRGDTQYF
D gene: TRBD1; V gene: TRBV5-1; clone size: NA; J gene: TRBJ1-2; CDR3 DNA: TGCGCCAGCAGCTTGGTCGACAGGGGGCGAGGTGGCTACACCTTC; CDR3 protein: CASSLVDRGRGGYTF
D gene: TRBD2; V gene: TRBV3-1/TRBV3-2; clone size: NA; J gene: TRBJ2-1; CDR3 DNA: TGTGCCAGCACCTCGACTAGCGGGGGGCCAGATGAGCAGTTCTTC; CDR3 protein: CASTSTSGGPDEQFF
D gene: TRBD1; V gene: TRBV29-1; clone size: NA; J gene: TRBJ2-7; CDR3 DNA: TGCAGCGTTGCCCGGGACAGGATTTACGAGCAGTACTTC; CDR3 protein: CSVARDRIYEQYF
D gene: NA; V gene: TRBV28; clone size: NA; J gene: TRBJ1-2; CDR3 DNA: TGTGCCACCAGGGCACAAAACTATGGCTACACCTTC; CDR3 protein: CATRAQNYGYTF
D gene: NA; V gene: TRBV7-2; clone size: NA; J gene: TRBJ2-3; CDR3 DNA: TGTGCCAGCAGCCCCGCCGGGACTTCAAGTGATACGCAGTATTTT; CDR3 protein: CASSPAGTSSDTQYF
D gene: NA; V gene: TRBV3-1/TRBV3-2; clone size: NA; J gene: TRBJ1-6; CDR3 DNA: TGTGCCAGCAGCCAAGATCAGGATAGCTCCTATAATTCACCCCTCCACTTT; CDR3 protein: CASSQDQDSSYNSPLHF
D gene: NA; V gene: TRBV4-3; clone size: NA; J gene: TRBJ2-7; CDR3 DNA: TGCGCCAGCAGCCCAGGGATCGTGGCCTACGAGCAGTACTTC; CDR3 protein: CASSPGIVAYEQYF
D gene: NA; V gene: TRBV19; clone size: NA; J gene: TRBJ1-1; CDR3 DNA: TGTGCCAGTAGTATGGGGTCTCAGACTGAAGCTTTCTTT; CDR3 protein: CASSMGSQTEAFF
D gene: NA; V gene: TRBV3-1/TRBV3-2; clone size: NA; J gene: TRBJ1-5; CDR3 DNA: TGTGCCAGCAGCCAAGGGACGTATCAGCCCCAGCATTTT; CDR3 protein: CASSQGTYQPQHF
D gene: NA; V gene: TRBV4-2; clone size: NA; J gene: TRBJ1-3; CDR3 DNA: TGTGCCAGCAGCCTACCCTCGGGGGCCACGGCAGGGGGAAACACCATATATTTT; CDR3 protein: CASSLPSGATAGGNTIYF
D gene: NA; V gene: TRBV6-2/TRBV6-3; clone size: NA; J gene: TRBJ1-2; CDR3 DNA: TGTGCCAGCAGTCCAGGGTATGCCTATGGCTACACCTTC; CDR3 protein: CASSPGYAYGYTF
D gene: TRBD1; V gene: TRBV4-1; clone size: once; J gene: TRBJ2-7; CDR3 DNA: TGCGCCAGCAGCCCCACGCCCAGACAGGGCTACGAGCAGTACTTC; CDR3 protein: CASSPTPRQGYEQYF
D gene: NA; V gene: TRBV19; clone size: NA; J gene: TRBJ2-1; CDR3 DNA: TGTGCCAGTAGCGGAGGGGGTAGCTCCTACAATGAGCAGTTCTTC; CDR3 protein: CASSGGGSSYNEQFF
D gene: NA; V gene: TRBV6-2/TRBV6-3; clone size: NA; J gene: TRBJ1-1; CDR3 DNA: TGTGCCAGCAGTTACTCGAGTGCTTTGAACACTGAAGCTTTCTTT; CDR3 protein: CASSYSSALNTEAFF
D gene: TRBD1; V gene: TRBV19; clone size: NA; J gene: TRBJ1-1; CDR3 DNA: TGTGCCAGTAGTATAGTCCGGACAGGGGGAGTCCTACCAGCTTTCTTT; CDR3 protein: CASSIVRTGGVLPAFF